Reported below is one TCR beta chain. Its antigen is not known. V was cut by 8 bases and J by 9 bases, with 14 bases left in between. The V gene's germline CDR1 is MGHDK and CDR2 SYGVNS. There are 13 residues in the CDR3. Genomic DNA templated the TCR beta VDJ and CDR3 profiling. TCRdb re-called the reads through MiXCR, storing one row per CDR3 protein. The sample lists some 160,000 distinct CDR3 sequences; around half were seen once. This entry belongs to a study of CD8+CD57+ T cells in acquired aplastic anemia. General observations from the study: Patient and control CD8+ Simpson's diversity was not significantly different. Some 31 sequences, all CD8+ CDR3, were shared between patients and controls.

Individuals selected for sequencing had exhibited CD8+CD57+ cell expansion on flow cytometry. Severe acquired aplastic anemia was diagnosed in all patients. Sampling of blood occurred while the patients had still received no therapy. Sequencing was done on a sample of sorted CD4+, CD8+, or CD8+CD57+ T cells (not recorded which) from PBMCs. This chain connects TRBV25-1 to TRBJ1-6; D gene ambiguous. This TCR was recovered from a human donor with aplastic anemia. CDR3 loop: CASGLRLISPLHF. DNA for the CDR3: TGTGCCAGCGGCCTACGTCTAATTTCACCCCTCCACTTT.